This record concerns one TCR beta chain sequence. This clonotype was counted ten times or more. The antigen it binds to is not known. No quality values exist for individual bases; no much larger clone is one base distant. The data are from a study of Graves' ophthalmopathy and Graves' hyperthyroidism (dated by TCRdb to about 2018). About the study as a whole: Peripheral blood was collected before any treatment was given, at the time of initial diagnosis. The study used TCR beta repertoire signatures to distinguish Graves' ophthalmopathy from Graves' hyperthyroidism and to predict progression to ophthalmopathy. In total, approximately 130 blood samples were TCR-sequenced: approximately 42 ophthalmopathy, around 75 hyperthyroidism and about 17 hyperthyroidism-to-ophthalmopathy patients. To explore V-J signatures that distinguish ophthalmopathy from hyperthyroidism, a discovery set of about 99 patients was enrolled, made up of 43 with ophthalmopathy and some 60 with stable hyperthyroidism. An independent validation cohort was composed of 18 hyperthyroidism patients and around 15 patients who later progressed from hyperthyroidism to ophthalmopathy. T-cell repertoires of thyroid tissue and blood were compared in several hyperthyroidism patients. Once sampling was done, hyperthyroidism patients were given methimazole at a starting dose of 30 mg daily, while ophthalmopathy patients were given high-dose intravenous methylprednisolone. Study-level results and caveats: No statistical method was used to predetermine the sample size, and group allocation was not hidden from the investigators. In validation, the model predicted ophthalmopathy progression with about 64% sensitivity and roughly 72% specificity; roughly eleven predicted patients were CT-confirmed with GO in a median of approximately 6.5 months. Most expanded thyroid clonotypes with frequency above 0.001 were also detected in blood, suggesting blood repertoires may reflect the thyroid immune response. In cross-validation, the 13-signature model distinguished ophthalmopathy from stable hyperthyroidism with 87.88% sensitivity and 81.08% specificity, while in the test set the corresponding values were approximately 79% and 70%.

TCR beta CDR3 regions were amplified from RNA transcripts for repertoire sequencing. The first round of RT-PCR was done with HTBI primers and the Qiagen OneStep RT-PCR kit, and was followed by a second round of multiplex PCR, then size selection and purification. Sequencing of the libraries was carried out on an Illumina HiSeq2000 in paired-end mode with 100 bp reads. Per the original workflow: SOAPnuke was used for read processing, and reads with adapters, uncalled bases, a mean Phred below 15, or no exact constant-primer or identifier match were discarded. COPE v1.2.5 was used to merge the high-quality paired reads. Each unique nucleotide sequence was treated as a clonotype, and MiTCR v1.1 was used to align the clonotypes to the IMGT TRB V, D and J references. Analysis was restricted to V-J combinations with a frequency above 0.0001, which covered 98% to 99.2% of repertoires. For each V-J combination, a TCR clonal expansion and chaos score was defined as F50 clonal expansion divided by the chaos observed in the TCRdist matrix. Welch's t-statistics and random forest were used to reduce features to about a dozen V-J combinations, which were fed into a naive Bayes classifier. The similarity between thyroid and blood repertoires was quantified using the Morisita-Horn index. The public reads were reprocessed in TCRdb via fastp at Q25 and MiXCR, keeping in-frame beta chains. Records with the same CDR3 protein are collapsed into one entry carrying the most frequent genes and DNA. The V and J calls were determined by TCRdb, not by the authors. The sample records 740,000 or so distinct CDR3 sequences, 35% to 50% of which are singletons. 40% to 45% of the sample is held by the ten biggest clonotypes.

Ophthalmopathy patients were characterized by moderately to severely active disease, a Clinical Activity Score of at least 3, a NOSPECS grade of at least 4, and a disease duration under 3 months. Patients were excluded if they had other autoimmune diseases, uncontrolled infections, pregnancy or lactation. Clinical symptoms, serum thyroxine, TRAb, thyroid ultrasound and orbital computed tomography formed the basis of the diagnosis. Ficoll-Paque density gradient centrifugation was used to isolate PBMCs from around 10 ml of fresh peripheral blood. Trizol reagent was used to extract the total RNA, and its quality was then checked on an Agilent 2100 Bioanalyzer. The CDR3 contains 13 residues, cysteine and phenylalanine counted. Solely the CDR3 DNA is kept, with 39 bases framed from the first base. The V end loses 3 bases and the J end loses 1 base, and a stretch of 10 bases separates them. The germline V gene (reference sequence) sets CDR1 to DFQATT and CDR2 to SNEGSKA.

The chain employs TRBV20-1 and TRBJ2-7, with the D gene call left open. Sequenced: peripheral blood. The receptor's source is an adult man with Graves' ophthalmopathy. The CDR3 protein sequence reads: CSARYSLSYEQYF. The nucleotide sequence reads as follows: TGCAGTGCTAGGTACAGCCTTTCCTACGAGCAGTACTTC.